The rows below give T cell receptor beta chains drawn from one sample of a study of T cells in Graves' hyperthyroidism and ophthalmopathy. Via MiXCR, TCRdb re-called the multiplex PCR reads, giving one row per CDR3 protein. The sample includes hundreds of thousands of distinct CDR3 sequences, about 15% of them seen just once. Sample: blood. The source is a woman aged 45 to 65 with Graves' ophthalmopathy. Each CDR3 is given with its conserved first and last residue. D genes are given only for firm matches. Some rows mark clone size as missing; the rest say once, few, many or name a class of expanded clone.

DNA | CDR3 | size | J | V | D
TGTGCCAGCAGCCAACCGGGACAGCAAGATTACGAGCAGTACTTC | CASSQPGQQDYEQYF | many | TRBJ2-7 | TRBV7-9 | TRBD1
TGTGCCACCAGTGTGGGCGGGAGCTCCACAGATACGCAGTATTTT | CATSVGGSSTDTQYF | many | TRBJ2-3 | TRBV24-1 | TRBD2
TGTGCCAGCAGCTTAGCCCCGGAGCGCATTCAGTACTTC | CASSLAPERIQYF | few | TRBJ2-4 | TRBV7-9 | -
TGCAGTGCTAGAGGGGGGACTACCTTCACAGATACGCAGTATTTT | CSARGGTTFTDTQYF | - | TRBJ2-3 | TRBV20-1 | TRBD2
TGCGCCAGCAGCCAAGGGACAGGGAAAAGCACAGATACGCAGTATTTT | CASSQGTGKSTDTQYF | - | TRBJ2-3 | TRBV4-3 | TRBD1
TGTGCCAGCAGCGGTACTAGCGGGAGTACCTCCTACGAGCAGTACTTC | CASSGTSGSTSYEQYF | - | TRBJ2-7 | TRBV7-9 | TRBD2
TGTGCCAGCAGCCGGGACAGGGATTACAATGAGCAGTTCTTC | CASSRDRDYNEQFF | many | TRBJ2-1 | TRBV11-3 | TRBD1
TGTGCCAGCAGTCCGGGACAGGGGCCGACCGAGCAGTACTTC | CASSPGQGPTEQYF | - | TRBJ2-7 | TRBV12-3/TRBV12-4 | TRBD1
TGTGCCACCAGCAGAAGGGATACGGGGTCCGATGGCTACACCTTC | CATSRRDTGSDGYTF | many | TRBJ1-2 | TRBV15 | -
TGTGCCACCAGTGATCCATCCGGCTACGAGCAGTACTTC | CATSDPSGYEQYF | many | TRBJ2-7 | TRBV24-1 | -
TGTGCCAGCAGGGCGACAGGGACTCTCACCGGGGAGCTGTTTTTT | CASRATGTLTGELFF | - | TRBJ2-2 | TRBV12-3/TRBV12-4 | -
TGTGCCAGCTCACCCCGGGAAGCGGGAGGCGAGCAGTACTTC | CASSPREAGGEQYF | - | TRBJ2-7 | TRBV18 | TRBD2
TGTGCCAGCACCCTTTTAGGGGCTTCCTACGAGCAGTTCTTC | CASTLLGASYEQFF | few | TRBJ2-1 | TRBV7-9 | -
TGTGCTAGTGGTTTGGGACTCTCGCGGGAGCCAGATACGCAGTATTTT | CASGLGLSREPDTQYF | many | TRBJ2-3 | TRBV12-5 | TRBD2
TGTGCCAGCACAACCCAGCAAGGACTAGCGGGATATAACACCGGGGAGCTGTTTTTT | CASTTQQGLAGYNTGELFF | few | TRBJ2-2 | TRBV7-9 | TRBD2
TGTGCCAGCAGTGAACAGGATACTAACTATGGCTACACCTTC | CASSEQDTNYGYTF | many | TRBJ1-2 | TRBV2 | -
TGTGCCAGCATTCGGGACGGCGATCAGCCCCAGCATTTT | CASIRDGDQPQHF | many | TRBJ1-5 | TRBV6-1 | -
TGTGCCAGCAGTTCGACGTCTAGCGGGAAGTCCTACAATGAGCAGTTCTTC | CASSSTSSGKSYNEQFF | many | TRBJ2-1 | TRBV27 | TRBD2
TGTGCCATCGGACTAGCGGGTACAGATACGCAGTATTTT | CAIGLAGTDTQYF | many | TRBJ2-3 | TRBV10-3 | TRBD2
TGTGCCAGCAGCTCGACTAGCGGGATCTACTTC | CASSSTSGIYF | many | TRBJ2-5 | TRBV7-9 | TRBD2
TGTGCCAGTCAACCAATCTGGACAAGCACAGATACGCAGTATTTT | CASQPIWTSTDTQYF | - | TRBJ2-3 | TRBV19 | -
TGTGCCAGCAGTGTTGACAGGCCTGTCAATGAAAAACTGTTTTTT | CASSVDRPVNEKLFF | - | TRBJ1-4 | TRBV2 | -
TGTGCCAGCAGGGGGACAGGGAACCCTCTCAGCTCCTACAATGAGCAGTTCTTC | CASRGTGNPLSSYNEQFF | many | TRBJ2-1 | TRBV28 | TRBD1
TGCAGTGCTAGAGACCCTGAAGCTAACTATGGCTACACCTTC | CSARDPEANYGYTF | many | TRBJ1-2 | TRBV20-1 | -
TGCGCCAGCAGCCAAGCGGCAGGAAACACTGAAGCTTTCTTT | CASSQAAGNTEAFF | - | TRBJ1-1 | TRBV4-1 | -
TGCAGTGCTGCCTCGGCAGGGGTGGTAAAGTACGAGCAGTACTTC | CSAASAGVVKYEQYF | many | TRBJ2-7 | TRBV20-1 | -
TGTGCCAGCAGCCAAGGGGTGGGAGGCGGCAATGAGCAGTTCTTC | CASSQGVGGGNEQFF | many | TRBJ2-1 | TRBV3-1 | -
TGTGCCAGCAGCCCCGGGGGAGGGGGCAGCTATGGCTACACCTTC | CASSPGGGGSYGYTF | many | TRBJ1-2 | TRBV28 | TRBD1
TGTGCCAGCAGTTTATTTTACCCCAAGACGGGCGAAGACACTGAAGCTTTCTTT | CASSLFYPKTGEDTEAFF | many | TRBJ1-1 | TRBV28 | -
TGTGCCAGCAGTTACTCGGTAGAGACAGAAAGGGGAAAACTGTTTTTT | CASSYSVETERGKLFF | many | TRBJ1-4 | TRBV6-6 | -
TGTGCCAGCCTAATGGCCGCGATGAACACTGAAGCTTTCTTT | CASLMAAMNTEAFF | once | TRBJ1-1 | TRBV2 | -
TGTGCCAGCAGTGGCCCGGGGGGTCAGGGTGTCACCGGGGAGCTGTTTTTT | CASSGPGGQGVTGELFF | - | TRBJ2-2 | TRBV25-1 | TRBD2
TGTGCCAGTAGTAAAAATAGCGGGATTCAAGAGACCCAGTACTTC | CASSKNSGIQETQYF | - | TRBJ2-5 | TRBV19 | TRBD2
TGTGCCACCAGCGAGGGGTCCTCCCACTCTGGGGCCAACGTCCTGACTTTC | CATSEGSSHSGANVLTF | many | TRBJ2-6 | TRBV24-1 | -
TGTGCCAGCAGTTACCCGACTAGCGCCGGGGAGCTGTTTTTT | CASSYPTSAGELFF | - | TRBJ2-2 | TRBV6-2/TRBV6-3 | TRBD2
TGTGCCAGCAGTTTACAGTTTAATTCACCCCTCCACTTT | CASSLQFNSPLHF | - | TRBJ1-6 | TRBV12-3/TRBV12-4 | -
TGTGCCAGCAGCTGGGGACAGGCCGCACCCGAAGCTTTCTTT | CASSWGQAAPEAFF | many | TRBJ1-1 | TRBV5-6 | TRBD1
TGTGCCAGCAGCCAAATAAGCGGCTACGAGCAGTACTTC | CASSQISGYEQYF | - | TRBJ2-7 | TRBV14 | -
TGTGCCAGCAGTGAGGACAGGGAGGGAGCTGAAGCTTTCTTT | CASSEDREGAEAFF | few | TRBJ1-1 | TRBV6-4 | TRBD1
TGCAGTGCTAGTTTGGGACTAGCGGGATTAGATGAGCAGTTCTTC | CSASLGLAGLDEQFF | many | TRBJ2-1 | TRBV20-1 | TRBD2
TGTGCCAGCAGGTACAGGGGCAATGAGCAGTTCTTC | CASRYRGNEQFF | many | TRBJ2-1 | TRBV12-3/TRBV12-4 | TRBD1
TGTGCCAGCAGCTTATTGGGTAGGATAAGGGATACGCAGTATTTT | CASSLLGRIRDTQYF | few | TRBJ2-3 | TRBV7-9 | -
TGTGCCAGCAGGTACGACAGGCCATTTAACTATAGCAATCAGCCCCAGCATTTT | CASRYDRPFNYSNQPQHF | many | TRBJ1-5 | TRBV2 | -